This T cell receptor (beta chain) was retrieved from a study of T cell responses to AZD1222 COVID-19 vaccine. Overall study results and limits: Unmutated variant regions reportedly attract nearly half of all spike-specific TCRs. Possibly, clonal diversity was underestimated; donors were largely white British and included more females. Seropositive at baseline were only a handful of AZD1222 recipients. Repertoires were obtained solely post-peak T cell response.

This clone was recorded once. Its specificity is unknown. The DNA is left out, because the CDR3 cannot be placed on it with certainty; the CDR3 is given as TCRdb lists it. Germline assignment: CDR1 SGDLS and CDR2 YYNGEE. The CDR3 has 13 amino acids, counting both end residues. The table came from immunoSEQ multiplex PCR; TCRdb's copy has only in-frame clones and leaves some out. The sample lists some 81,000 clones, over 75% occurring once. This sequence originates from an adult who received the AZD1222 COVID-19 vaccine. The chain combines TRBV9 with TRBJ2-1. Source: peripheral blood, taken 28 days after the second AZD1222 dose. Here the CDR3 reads CASSVDFGNEQFF.